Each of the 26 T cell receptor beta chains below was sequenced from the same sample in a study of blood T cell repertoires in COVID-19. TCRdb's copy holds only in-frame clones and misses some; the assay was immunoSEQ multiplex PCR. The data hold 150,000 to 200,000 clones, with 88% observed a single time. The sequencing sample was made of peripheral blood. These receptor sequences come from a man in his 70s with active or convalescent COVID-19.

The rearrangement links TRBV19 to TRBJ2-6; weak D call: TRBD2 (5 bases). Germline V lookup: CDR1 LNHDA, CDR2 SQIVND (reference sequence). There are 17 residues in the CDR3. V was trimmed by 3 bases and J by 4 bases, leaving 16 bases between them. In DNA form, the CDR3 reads TGTGCCAGTAGTATCCGGGGTGGGAATGTGGGGGCCAACGTCCTGACTTTC. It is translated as CASSIRGGNVGANVLTF.

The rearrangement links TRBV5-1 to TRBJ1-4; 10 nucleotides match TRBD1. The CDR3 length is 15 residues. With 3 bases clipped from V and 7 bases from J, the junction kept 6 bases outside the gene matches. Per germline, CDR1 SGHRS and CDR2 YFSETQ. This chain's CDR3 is CASSWRTGGGEKLFF. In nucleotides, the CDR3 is TGCGCCAGCAGCTGGCGGACAGGGGGAGGTGAAAAACTGTTTTTT.

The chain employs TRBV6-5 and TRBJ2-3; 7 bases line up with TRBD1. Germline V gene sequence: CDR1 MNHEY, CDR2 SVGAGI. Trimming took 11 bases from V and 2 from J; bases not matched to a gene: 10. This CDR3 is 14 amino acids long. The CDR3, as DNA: TGTGCCGTCAACAGGGGTGCCCCCACAGATACGCAGTATTTT. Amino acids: CAVNRGAPTDTQYF.

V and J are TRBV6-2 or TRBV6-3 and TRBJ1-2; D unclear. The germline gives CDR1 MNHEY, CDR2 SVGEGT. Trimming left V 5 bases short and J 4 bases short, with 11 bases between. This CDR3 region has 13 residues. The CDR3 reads CASSKTLAYGYTF. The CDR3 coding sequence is TGTGCCAGCAGTAAAACACTAGCCTATGGCTACACCTTC.

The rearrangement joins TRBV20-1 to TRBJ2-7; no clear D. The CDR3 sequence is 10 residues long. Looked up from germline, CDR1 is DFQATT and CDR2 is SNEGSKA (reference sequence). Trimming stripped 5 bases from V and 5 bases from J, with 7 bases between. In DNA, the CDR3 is TGCAGTGCTCTCCGGGACGAGCAGTACTTC. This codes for CSALRDEQYF.

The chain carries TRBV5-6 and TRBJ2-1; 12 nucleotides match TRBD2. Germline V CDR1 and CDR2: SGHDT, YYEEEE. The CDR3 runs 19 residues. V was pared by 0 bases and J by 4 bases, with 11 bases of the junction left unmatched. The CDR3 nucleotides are TGTGCCAGCAGCTTGGCCAGGTCTAGCGGGAGGGTGGGATACAATGAGCAGTTCTTC. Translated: CASSLARSSGRVGYNEQFF.

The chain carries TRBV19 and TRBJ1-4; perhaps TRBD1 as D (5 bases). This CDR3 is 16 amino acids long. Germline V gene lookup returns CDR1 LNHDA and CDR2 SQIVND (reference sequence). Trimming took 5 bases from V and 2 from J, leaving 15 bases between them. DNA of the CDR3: TGTGCCAGTAGTTTACCTTCAGGGAGGACTAATGAAAAACTGTTTTTT. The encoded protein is CASSLPSGRTNEKLFF.

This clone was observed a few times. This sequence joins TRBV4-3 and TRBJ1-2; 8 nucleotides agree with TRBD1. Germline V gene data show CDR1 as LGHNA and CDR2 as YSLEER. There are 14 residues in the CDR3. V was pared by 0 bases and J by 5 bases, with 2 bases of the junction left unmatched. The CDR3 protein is CASSQERQGYGYTF. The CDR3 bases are TGCGCCAGCAGCCAAGAAAGACAGGGGTATGGCTACACCTTC.

The CDR3 region has the DNA TGTGCCAGCAGTTACCGCAGGGGAGGCAATCAGCCCCAGCATTTT. Its translation: CASSYRRGGNQPQHF. The V and J genes are TRBV6-2 or TRBV6-3 and TRBJ1-5, with D perhaps matching TRBD1 (6 bases). The CDR3 length is 15 residues. From germline, CDR1 is MNHEY and CDR2 SVGEGT. The ends were cut back, 2 bases at V and 2 bases at J, with 10 bases in the middle.

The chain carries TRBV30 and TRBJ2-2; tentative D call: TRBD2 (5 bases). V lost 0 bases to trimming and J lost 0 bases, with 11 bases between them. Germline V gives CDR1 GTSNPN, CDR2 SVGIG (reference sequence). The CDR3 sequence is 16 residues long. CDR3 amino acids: CAWSVAVGANTGELFF. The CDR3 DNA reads TGTGCCTGGAGTGTCGCGGTCGGGGCGAACACCGGGGAGCTGTTTTTT.

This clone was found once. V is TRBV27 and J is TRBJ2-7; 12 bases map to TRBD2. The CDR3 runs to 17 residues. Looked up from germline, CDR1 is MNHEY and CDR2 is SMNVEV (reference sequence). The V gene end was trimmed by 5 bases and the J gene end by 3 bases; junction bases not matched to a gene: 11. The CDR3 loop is CASSPSGGAGVRYEQYF. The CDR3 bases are TGTGCCAGCAGTCCTAGCGGGGGGGCCGGCGTTCGCTACGAGCAGTACTTC.

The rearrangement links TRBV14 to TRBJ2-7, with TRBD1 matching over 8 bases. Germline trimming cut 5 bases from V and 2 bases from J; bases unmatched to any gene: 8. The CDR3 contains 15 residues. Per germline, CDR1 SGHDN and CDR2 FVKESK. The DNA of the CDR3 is TGTGCCAGCAGCTACGGACAGGGAATGCCCTACGAGCAGTACTTC. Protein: CASSYGQGMPYEQYF.

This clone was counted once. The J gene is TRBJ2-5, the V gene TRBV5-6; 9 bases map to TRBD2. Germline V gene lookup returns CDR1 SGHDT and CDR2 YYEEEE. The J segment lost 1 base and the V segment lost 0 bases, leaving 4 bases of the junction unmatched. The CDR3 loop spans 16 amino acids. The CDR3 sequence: CASSLVGGRGQETQYF. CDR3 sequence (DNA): TGTGCCAGCAGCTTGGTGGGCGGGAGGGGCCAAGAGACCCAGTACTTC.

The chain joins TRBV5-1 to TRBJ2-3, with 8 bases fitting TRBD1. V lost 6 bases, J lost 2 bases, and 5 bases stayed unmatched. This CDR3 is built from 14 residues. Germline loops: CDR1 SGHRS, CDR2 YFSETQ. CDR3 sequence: CASNWDRPTDTQYF. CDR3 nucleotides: TGCGCCAGCAACTGGGACAGGCCCACAGATACGCAGTATTTT. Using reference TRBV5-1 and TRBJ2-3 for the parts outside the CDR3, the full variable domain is KAGVTQTPRYLIKTRGQQVTLSCSPISGHRSVSWYQQTPGQGLQFLFEYFSETQRNKGNFPGRFSGRQFSNSRSEMNVSTLELGDSALYLCASNWDRPTDTQYFGPGTRLTVL.

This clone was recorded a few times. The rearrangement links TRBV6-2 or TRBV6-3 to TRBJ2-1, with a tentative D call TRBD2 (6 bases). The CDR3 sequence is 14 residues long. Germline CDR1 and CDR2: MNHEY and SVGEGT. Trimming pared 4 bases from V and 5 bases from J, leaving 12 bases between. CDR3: CASSSGLPNNEQFF. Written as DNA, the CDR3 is TGTGCCAGCAGTTCCGGACTACCGAACAATGAGCAGTTCTTC.

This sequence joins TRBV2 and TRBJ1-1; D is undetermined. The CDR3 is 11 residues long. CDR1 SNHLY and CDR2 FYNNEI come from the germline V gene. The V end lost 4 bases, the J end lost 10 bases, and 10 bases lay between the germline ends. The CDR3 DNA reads TGTGCCAGCAGTGTCGGGGTGGGAGCTTTCTTT. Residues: CASSVGVGAFF.

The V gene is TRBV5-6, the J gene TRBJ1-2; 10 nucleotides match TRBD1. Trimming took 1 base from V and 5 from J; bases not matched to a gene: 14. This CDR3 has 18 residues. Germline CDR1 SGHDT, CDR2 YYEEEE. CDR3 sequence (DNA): TGTGCCAGCAGCTTGTTCGGGACAGGGGCCCCAATGGGTTATGGCTACACCTTC. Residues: CASSLFGTGAPMGYGYTF.

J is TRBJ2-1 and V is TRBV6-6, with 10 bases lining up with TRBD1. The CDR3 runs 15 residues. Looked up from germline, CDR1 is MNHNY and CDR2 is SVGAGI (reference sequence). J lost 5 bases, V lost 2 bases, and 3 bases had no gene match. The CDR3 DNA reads TGTGCCAGCAGTTACGACAGGGGGCGTAACAATGAGCAGTTCTTC. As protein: CASSYDRGRNNEQFF.

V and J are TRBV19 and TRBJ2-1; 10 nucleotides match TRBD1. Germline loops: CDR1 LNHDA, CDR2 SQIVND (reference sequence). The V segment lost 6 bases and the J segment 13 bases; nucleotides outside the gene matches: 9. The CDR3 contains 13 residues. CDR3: CASRHRDRGPQFF. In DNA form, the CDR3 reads TGTGCCAGTAGGCACCGGGACAGGGGTCCTCAGTTCTTC. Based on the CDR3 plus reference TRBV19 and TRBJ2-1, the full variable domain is DGGITQSPKYLFRKEGQNVTLSCEQNLNHDAMYWYRQDPGQGLRLIYYSQIVNDFQKGDIAEGYSVSREKKESFPLTVTSAQKNPTAFYLCASRHRDRGPQFFGPGTRLTVL.

The CDR3, as DNA: TGTGCCAGCGGACCCCGGGGGGGTACTAACGAGCAGTACTTC. Translating gives CASGPRGGTNEQYF. This chain uses TRBV25-1 with TRBJ2-7, with 8 bases lining up with TRBD2. Germline CDR1 reads MGHDK; CDR2 reads SYGVNS. This CDR3 contains 14 residues. V lost 8 bases and J lost 5; bases outside the gene matches: 11.

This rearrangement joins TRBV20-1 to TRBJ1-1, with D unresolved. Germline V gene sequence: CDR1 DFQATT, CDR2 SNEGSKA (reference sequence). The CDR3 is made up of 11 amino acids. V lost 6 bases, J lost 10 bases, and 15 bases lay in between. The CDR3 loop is CSAPDYGGAFF. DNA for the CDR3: TGCAGTGCACCAGACTACGGCGGAGCTTTCTTT.

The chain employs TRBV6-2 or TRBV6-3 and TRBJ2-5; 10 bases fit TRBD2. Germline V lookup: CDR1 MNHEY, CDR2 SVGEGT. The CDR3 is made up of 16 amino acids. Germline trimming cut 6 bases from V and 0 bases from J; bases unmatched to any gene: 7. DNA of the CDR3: TGTGCCAGCAGCAAGACTAGCGGGTTGTACCAAGAGACCCAGTACTTC. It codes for CASSKTSGLYQETQYF.

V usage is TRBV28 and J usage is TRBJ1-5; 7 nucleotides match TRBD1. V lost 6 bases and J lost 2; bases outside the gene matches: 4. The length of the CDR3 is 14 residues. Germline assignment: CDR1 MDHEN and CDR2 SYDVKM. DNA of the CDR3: TGTGCCAGCAGAAATGACAGGGGCAATCAGCCCCAGCATTTT. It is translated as CASRNDRGNQPQHF.

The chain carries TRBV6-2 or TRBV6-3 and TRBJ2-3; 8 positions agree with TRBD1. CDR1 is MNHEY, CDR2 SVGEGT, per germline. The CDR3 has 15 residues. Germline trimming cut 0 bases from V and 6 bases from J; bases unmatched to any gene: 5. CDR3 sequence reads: CASSYSARGLDTQYF. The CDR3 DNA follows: TGTGCCAGCAGTTACTCGGCCAGGGGGCTTGATACGCAGTATTTT.

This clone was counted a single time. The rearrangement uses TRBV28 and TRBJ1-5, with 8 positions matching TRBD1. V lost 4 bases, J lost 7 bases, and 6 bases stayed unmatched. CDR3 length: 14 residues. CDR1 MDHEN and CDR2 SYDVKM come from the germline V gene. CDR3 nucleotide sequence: TGTGCCAGCAGTTGGGCCAGGGGGCACCAGCCCCAGCATTTT. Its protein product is CASSWARGHQPQHF.

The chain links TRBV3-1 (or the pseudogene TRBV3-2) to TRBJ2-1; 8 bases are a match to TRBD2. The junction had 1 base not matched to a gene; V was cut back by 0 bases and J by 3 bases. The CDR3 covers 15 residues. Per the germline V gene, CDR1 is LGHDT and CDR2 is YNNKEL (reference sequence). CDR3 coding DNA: TGTGCCAGCAGCCAAGAAACTAGCGGCTACAATGAGCAGTTCTTC. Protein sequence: CASSQETSGYNEQFF.